Only a few counts were recorded for the clone carrying this T cell receptor beta chain. The target antigen is unknown. The CDR3 sequence is 15 residues long. The germline V gene has CDR1 ENHRY and CDR2 SYGVKD. Trimming pared 10 bases from V and 2 bases from J, leaving 17 bases between. TCRdb called the 5' RACE reads again in MiXCR, with one record for every CDR3 protein. In the table there are just over 200,000 distinct CDR3 sequences, around 9.1% of which are singletons. This sample was included in a study of T-cell memory formation after mild COVID-19. Findings and limits, study-wide: Whether day 37 second-wave clones are SARS-CoV-2-specific was not confirmed. Later expanders leaned toward CD4+, whereas clones contracting from day 15 to 85 were balanced CD4/CD8. Contracting CD4+ clones lay largely in CM and EM, with CD8+ ones residing in EMRA.

The chain has TRBV10-3 and TRBJ1-4, with D uncertain. The specimen was PBMCs or a T cell subset sorted from them (not recorded which). The sequence derives from a man in his late teens or twenties who had mild COVID-19 (a few samples of this study predate the infection). Cell type and time point are not known. CDR3 amino acids: CATTPQVATNEKLFF. The CDR3 coding sequence is TGTGCCACCACCCCCCAGGTGGCGACTAATGAAAAACTGTTTTTT.